This T cell receptor beta chain was recorded in a study of response to subunit inactivated influenza vaccine. TCRdb ran MiXCR on the RT-PCR reads and lists one entry per CDR3 protein. The sample records some 500,000 distinct CDR3 sequences, 10% to 15% being singletons. With 1 base removed from V and 9 bases from J, the gap between germline ends came to 10 bases. The CDR3 has 13 amino acids. Per germline, CDR1 LGHNA and CDR2 YNFKEQ. The sample consisted of PBMCs from blood, taken roughly 47 days after vaccination. The rearrangement joins TRBV4-2 to TRBJ2-4; D is undetermined. The TCR was taken from a man aged 50-60 years who received an inactivated influenza vaccine. CDR3 in amino acids: CASSQVGASIQYF. The DNA of the CDR3 is TGTGCCAGCAGCCAAGTTGGAGCTTCCATTCAGTACTTC.